This T cell receptor beta chain was sequenced during a study of beta chain features in type 1 diabetes. This clone showed up just a few times. Its antigen is unidentified. Study-wide results and limits: Researchers reported that naive, central memory and Treg TCRB repertoires appeared more similar in patients than in healthy donors.

Trimming cost V 0 bases and J 4 bases; bases outside gene matches: 3. Germline-derived CDR1 and CDR2 are MNHNS and SASEGT. The CDR3 runs 16 residues. TCRB transcripts that were expressed got sequenced, as all of the isolated RNA had been reverse transcribed. Using immunoSEQ multiplex PCR, the repertoire was profiled, and TCRdb retains in-frame clones only, with some absent. The sample yields about 360,000 clones, roughly 13% seen once. All sorted populations exceeded 98% purity. The V call is TRBV6-1, the J call TRBJ2-3, with 11 bases lining up with TRBD2. Sequencing was performed on naive CD4+ T cells from blood. This receptor was obtained from a man younger than 35 in good health. The CDR3 reads CASSEAIAGGSDTQYF. Here the CDR3 DNA reads TGTGCCAGCAGTGAAGCCATAGCGGGGGGGTCAGATACGCAGTATTTT.